The sequence of this TCR beta chain was determined in a study of T cell repertoires in cytomegalovirus infection. On the study more broadly: TCR beta signatures that were public indicated CMV infection and matching HLA type. Findings and caveats of the study: HLA-C-restricted CMV-specific TCR beta clonotypes were dominant in the ex vivo response.

This clonotype appeared many times. Its antigen is unidentified. CDR3 length equals 14 residues. CDR1 and CDR2 (germline): MGHRA, YSYEKL. V was cut by 4 bases and J by 1 base, with 10 bases left in between. TCRdb re-derived calls from the reads in MiXCR, one entry per CDR3 protein. Of approximately 500,000 distinct CDR3 sequences in the sample, about 11% were seen once. The V gene is TRBV4-1, the J gene TRBJ1-1, with D unresolved. Sequenced material: PBMCs. This TCR derives from a human donor in good health (CMV status not recorded). Some clones in this sample may be carry-over from other donors' samples. In DNA, the CDR3 is TGCGCCAGCAGCCCCAGAAGAGGGAACACTGAAGCTTTCTTT. It codes for CASSPRRGNTEAFF.